This T cell receptor (beta chain) was sequenced for a study of cytomegalovirus exposure and HLA in healthy donors. Study findings and constraints: It was reportedly the case that the classifier diagnosed cytomegalovirus status with high specificity and sensitivity. Among immune exposure information, only CMV serostatus was available. Later analysis indicated greater clonal expansion among HLA-associated TCR beta chains than among equally common other chains.

The CDR3 consists of 12 residues. V lost 2 bases to trimming and J lost 2 bases, with 3 bases between them. Per the germline V gene, CDR1 is LNHDA and CDR2 is SQIVND (reference sequence). In the PCR, 60 Vbeta and 13 Jbeta primers were used. Sequencing was performed with immunoSEQ multiplex PCR; in TCRdb, only in-frame clones are kept and a portion is missing. This sample has about 92,000 clones, with around 74% found just once. Regarding this clone: The antigen is undetermined.

Sequenced: PBMCs. The receptor was isolated from a man aged 45-65 years in good health and CMV-seropositive. The V call is TRBV19, the J call TRBJ1-2; D not resolved. The CDR3 loop is CASSIQNYGYTF. In DNA, the CDR3 is TGTGCCAGTAGTATACAGAACTATGGCTACACCTTC.